A single sample gave rise to the 22 T cell receptor beta chains below, sequenced in a study of T cell responses to AZD1222 COVID-19 vaccine. TCRdb's table, derived via immunoSEQ multiplex PCR, lists solely in-frame clones and lacks some. The data contain about 99,000 clones, around 91% of them singletons. Here the sequenced sample was peripheral blood, taken on day 0 of AZD1222 vaccination. The receptors here all came from an adult in good health.

This chain links TRBV6-5 with TRBJ2-2, with 9 positions matching TRBD1. Germline V CDR1 and CDR2: MNHEY, SVGAGI. The length of the CDR3 is 14 residues. V lost 4 bases to trimming and J lost 5 bases; unmatched junction nucleotides: 2. CDR3 in DNA: TGTGCCAGCAGTTCACAGGGGGCGACCGGGGAGCTGTTTTTT. Translation gives CASSSQGATGELFF.

The chain recombines TRBV13 with TRBJ1-1; TRBD1 aligns across 9 bases. Germline V lookup: CDR1 PRHDT, CDR2 FYEKMQ (reference sequence). The CDR3 is made up of 16 amino acids. The V segment lost 4 bases and the J segment 1 base; nucleotides outside the gene matches: 7. CDR3 in amino acids: CASSSGTGLGNTEAFF. CDR3 bases: TGTGCCAGCAGCTCTGGGACAGGGCTGGGGAACACTGAAGCTTTCTTT.

This clone was picked up one time. The CDR3 DNA follows: TGCAGCGTCCAAGGGACAGGGTCTAATGAAAAACTGTTTTTT. Translated, it gives CSVQGTGSNEKLFF. The genes are TRBV29-1 and TRBJ1-4; 9 bases fit TRBD1. The germline V gene encodes CDR1 SQVTM and CDR2 ANQGSEA. The CDR3 is 14 residues long. The trim removed 6 bases at V and 3 bases at J, leaving 5 bases unmatched.

This clone was counted between two and nine times. This chain joins TRBV10-3 and TRBJ1-1; 7 bases are a match to TRBD1. V shed 2 bases and J 5 bases; nucleotides not matched to a gene: 8. From germline, CDR1 is ENHRY and CDR2 SYGVKD. The CDR3 extends over 15 amino acids. CDR3 sequence (DNA): TGTGCCATCAGTGAGATCCAACAGGGGAGGACTGAAGCTTTCTTT. Translated, it gives CAISEIQQGRTEAFF.

The chain couples TRBV5-1 to TRBJ2-6; the D gene is possibly TRBD1 (5 bases). Trimming removed 0 bases at V and 1 base at J, with 8 bases between. Germline V gives CDR1 SGHRS, CDR2 YFSETQ. The CDR3 loop spans 16 amino acids. The CDR3 spells CASSLDRLSGANVLTF. CDR3 bases: TGCGCCAGCAGCTTGGACAGGCTATCTGGGGCCAACGTCCTGACTTTC.

The rearrangement links TRBV30 to TRBJ2-3; D may match TRBD1 or TRBD2 (5 bases each). Trimming pared 4 bases from V and 3 bases from J, leaving 20 bases between. Germline V CDR1 and CDR2: GTSNPN, SVGIG (reference sequence). The CDR3 sequence is 16 residues long. In DNA form, the CDR3 reads TGTGCCTGGATAGACAAATCTCGGGGACGAACAGATACGCAGTATTTT. Translated, it gives CAWIDKSRGRTDTQYF.

For this clone: Other DNA sequences in this sample translate to the same CDR3. The chain uses TRBV9 and TRBJ2-5, with D uncertain. There are 12 residues in the CDR3. Germline CDR1 and CDR2: SGDLS and YYNGEE. V was cut by 2 bases and J by 0 bases, with 2 bases left in between. In nucleotides, the CDR3 is TGTGCCAGCAGCGTCGACCAAGAGACCCAGTACTTC. It specifies CASSVDQETQYF.

The chain carries TRBV7-9 and TRBJ2-7; D not resolved. This CDR3 spans 12 amino acids. Germline V CDR1 and CDR2: SEHNR, FQNEAQ (reference sequence). The V and J ends lost 4 bases and 3 bases respectively, with 7 bases between them. The CDR3 sequence is CASSWDYYEQYF. CDR3 nucleotides: TGTGCCAGCAGCTGGGATTACTACGAGCAGTACTTC.

The CDR3 DNA reads as TGTGCCAGCAGCCCAACAGGGCTGGGGCAGTACTTC. This gives the protein CASSPTGLGQYF. The chain carries TRBV11-2 and TRBJ2-7; TRBD1 is a possible D gene (6 bases). The V gene's germline CDR1 is SGHAT and CDR2 FQNNGV. The ends were cut back, 5 bases at V and 9 bases at J, with 14 bases in the middle. This CDR3 contains 12 residues.

This clone was picked up a small number of times. This chain uses TRBV5-1 with TRBJ1-2; 9 positions agree with TRBD1. The CDR3 is 13 residues long. CDR1 is SGHRS and CDR2 is YFSETQ in the germline V gene. Trimming at V came to 4 bases and at J to 7 bases, leaving 5 bases not matched to a gene. The CDR3 DNA reads TGCGCCAGCAGCGGGGGACAGGGCCCTGGCTACACCTTC. Translation: CASSGGQGPGYTF.

The V and J genes are TRBV3-1 (or the pseudogene TRBV3-2) and TRBJ1-1; TRBD1 agrees at 9 bases. The J segment lost 3 bases and the V segment lost 6 bases, leaving 5 bases of the junction unmatched. CDR1 and CDR2 from the germline V gene are LGHDT and YNNKEL (reference sequence). This CDR3 is built from 14 residues. CDR3 nucleotides: TGTGCCAGCAGTCAGGGACAGGGCTACACTGAAGCTTTCTTT. Encoded protein: CASSQGQGYTEAFF.

The chain combines TRBV5-1 with TRBJ1-5; D gene ambiguous. The CDR3 length is 15 residues. The germline gives CDR1 SGHRS, CDR2 YFSETQ. Trimming removed 0 bases at V and 5 bases at J, with 12 bases between. CDR3: CASSLAGERDQPQHF. CDR3 bases: TGCGCCAGCAGCTTGGCCGGGGAGAGGGATCAGCCCCAGCATTTT. The full variable domain, with the rest looked up from reference TRBV5-1 and TRBJ1-5, is KAGVTQTPRYLIKTRGQQVTLSCSPISGHRSVSWYQQTPGQGLQFLFEYFSETQRNKGNFPGRFSGRQFSNSRSEMNVSTLELGDSALYLCASSLAGERDQPQHFGDGTRLSIL.

The J gene is TRBJ1-1, the V gene TRBV5-1; 7 bases agree with TRBD1. The CDR3 contains 16 residues. Germline-derived CDR1 and CDR2 are SGHRS and YFSETQ. Germline trimming cut 0 bases from V and 8 bases from J; bases unmatched to any gene: 13. Here the CDR3 DNA reads TGCGCCAGCAGCTTGGAGCGGTTGGACGCAGGGGGGGAAGCTTTCTTT. Protein: CASSLERLDAGGEAFF.

The chain joins TRBV5-6 to TRBJ2-3; D unclear. The V end lost 4 bases, the J end lost 0 bases, and 3 bases lay between the germline ends. Germline assignment: CDR1 SGHDT and CDR2 YYEEEE. This CDR3 region has 12 residues. The CDR3 sequence: CASSPSTDTQYF. The DNA for the CDR3 is TGTGCCAGCAGCCCTAGCACAGATACGCAGTATTTT.

This clone was counted a single time. The CDR3 is CASSARGQVSPLHF. The CDR3 DNA is TGTGCCAGCAGTGCCAGGGGGCAGGTTTCACCCCTCCACTTT. The V call is TRBV25-1, the J call TRBJ1-6; 8 nucleotides align to TRBD1. Trimming removed 4 bases from V and 9 bases from J; junction bases left unmatched: 5. The germline V gene encodes CDR1 MGHDK and CDR2 SYGVNS. The CDR3 consists of 14 residues.

This chain uses TRBV5-1 with TRBJ2-7; 7 positions match TRBD1. Germline values: CDR1 SGHRS, CDR2 YFSETQ. The V and J ends lost 4 bases and 3 bases, in that order; junction bases with no gene match: 1. This CDR3 contains 12 residues. CDR3 sequence: CASSRDSYEQYF. In nucleotides, the CDR3 is TGCGCCAGCAGCAGGGACAGCTACGAGCAGTACTTC.

The CDR3 loop reads CASSNRRQGDEKLFF. For the CDR3, the DNA is TGTGCCAGTAGTAATAGGAGGCAGGGAGATGAAAAACTGTTTTTT. The rearrangement joins TRBV19 to TRBJ1-4; possible D gene TRBD1, 5 bases. The CDR3 sequence is 15 residues long. Germline CDR1 reads LNHDA; CDR2 reads SQIVND (reference sequence). The V end was cut by 4 bases, the J end by 6 bases, with 15 bases between.

The chain recombines TRBV11-3 with TRBJ2-1; 9 nucleotides line up with TRBD2. This CDR3 contains 15 residues. J lost 2 bases, V lost 5 bases, and 4 bases had no gene match. CDR1 and CDR2 from the germline V gene are SGHNT and YENEEA. The CDR3, as DNA: TGTGCCAGCAGCCCGCGGGGGGGGCCCTACAATGAGCAGTTCTTC. Translation gives CASSPRGGPYNEQFF.

V gene TRBV19 combines with J gene TRBJ1-4; 8 positions agree with TRBD1. The germline V gene has CDR1 LNHDA and CDR2 SQIVND (reference sequence). The CDR3 loop spans 15 amino acids. V trimming: 5 bases; J trimming: 6 bases; junction bases outside the gene matches: 8. CDR3 DNA sequence: TGTGCCAGTAGTTCTGGGGCAGGGGGCGATGAAAAACTGTTTTTT. Residues: CASSSGAGGDEKLFF.

J is TRBJ1-3 and V is TRBV28, with unresolved D. The length of the CDR3 is 15 residues. The V end was cut by 5 bases, the J end by 4 bases, with 15 bases between. Germline V gene data show CDR1 as MDHEN and CDR2 as SYDVKM. Written as DNA, the CDR3 is TGTGCCAGCAGTCCACTTTTGGGGTACGGAAACACCATATATTTT. It is translated as CASSPLLGYGNTIYF. The variable domain in full, completed from reference TRBV28 and TRBJ1-3, reads DVKVTQSSRYLVKRTGEKVFLECVQDMDHENMFWYRQDPGLGLRLIYFSYDVKMKEKGDIPEGYSVSREKKERFSLILESASTNQTSMYLCASSPLLGYGNTIYFGEGSWLTVV.

The J gene is TRBJ2-1, the V gene TRBV27, with TRBD1 matching 7 bases. Germline CDR1 reads MNHEY; CDR2 reads SMNVEV (reference sequence). The CDR3 extends over 17 amino acids. The trim removed 1 base at V and 6 bases at J, leaving 12 bases unmatched. DNA for the CDR3: TGTGCCAGCAGTTTATATTTCCGACAGGGTCATGGCAATGAGCAGTTCTTC. Protein: CASSLYFRQGHGNEQFF.

V is TRBV4-2 and J is TRBJ1-1; D not resolved. Germline V gene sequence: CDR1 LGHNA, CDR2 YNFKEQ. Trimming shortened V by 4 bases and J by 0 bases, and 12 bases separated the two germline ends. This CDR3 has 15 amino acids. The CDR3 region is CASSPDPIMNTEAFF. DNA of the CDR3: TGTGCCAGCAGCCCTGACCCTATTATGAACACTGAAGCTTTCTTT.